Ten or more counts support the clone carrying this T cell receptor (beta chain). Its antigen remains unidentified. The CDR3 runs to 16 residues. Looked up from germline, CDR1 is SGDLS and CDR2 is YYNGEE. The V gene lost 0 bases and the J gene lost 5 bases, with 17 bases spanning the gap. TCRdb ran MiXCR on the 5' RACE reads and lists one entry per CDR3 protein. Seen here are about 8,800 distinct CDR3 sequences, 5% to 7.5% observed once, and the top ten hold around 40%. These data belong to a study of CD8 T cells in ankylosing spondylitis. Overall study results and limits: Significant enrichment of disease-linked clones was reportedly seen in matched ankylosing spondylitis synovial fluid.

The specimen was blood, either unsorted or a sorted T cell fraction (not recorded which). This clonotype was obtained from a female donor with ankylosing spondylitis or in good health (not recorded which). The chain is built from TRBV9 and TRBJ1-1; TRBD1 might be the D (6 bases). Written as DNA, the CDR3 is TGTGCCAGCAGCGTAGGGGCAGGGGTCTTGGGAACTGAAGCTTTCTTT. Its protein product is CASSVGAGVLGTEAFF.